The present entry profiles one TCR beta chain with its context. The antigen this receptor binds is unknown. The data were taken from a study of cytomegalovirus exposure and HLA in healthy donors (dated by TCRdb to about 2017). Looking at the study overall: An earlier analysis of roughly 610 of the donors reported 250 to 350 Gb of sequence data and around 110 million unique TCR beta sequences obtained from some 170 million T cells. An early release covering roughly 600 HLA-typed donors comprised about 300 gigabases of sequencing data and tens of millions of unique TCR sequences. Of the roughly 400 genotyped donors, more than 75% were placed in the genetic ancestry cluster associated with self-reported Caucasian donors. The study was designed to test whether signatures of past pathogen exposure could be identified by cataloging public T cell receptors. Using immunosequencing, the study profiled T cell repertoires from some 670 subjects and related those repertoires to cytomegalovirus serostatus. Besides the first cohort of about 730 subjects, a separate validation cohort made up of 120 or so different subjects was used. The study combined high-throughput TCR immunosequencing, statistical association of individual TCRs with disease status, and machine learning to predict cytomegalovirus infection status. In a later analysis, previously published TCR beta repertoires from fewer than 750 donors were re-analyzed and high-resolution HLA genotyping was added so that TCR occurrence patterns could be studied. Rather than using new phenotypic data, the later analysis identified candidate immune exposures from TCR beta sequences and from how often those sequences occurred across donors. In an earlier analysis of about 590 of the donors, high-throughput TCR beta sequencing was used to judge whether each TCR beta V gene segment behaved as functional or pseudogenic. Donor age, sex, ethnicity and CMV serostatus were compiled together with the repertoire data. Genome-wide SNP genotypes for about 55% of the roughly 670 donors were used in a later genetic analysis, which treated that subset as a discovery cohort. All discovery cohort repertoires had been generated on a single sequencing platform. Both class I and class II loci were covered by HLA typing, at four-digit resolution. The number of donors typed differed by locus, with about 629-630 for A, B, C, DRB1 and DQB1, roughly 520 for DQA1, 606 for DPA1, and approximately 470 for DPB1. Four to six DR-DQ haplotypes were handled as single units for association and clustering, since linkage in the cohort was strong. Across 398 genotyped donors of the cohort, an average of about 240,000 unique TCR beta nucleotide sequences per donor were sequenced, and around 20% of those sequences were non-productive. The full study reports these points: A further reported finding was that TCR beta sequences accurately predicted the HLA-A and HLA-B alleles for most subjects in the first cohort. Compared with equally common non-associated chains, HLA-associated TCR beta chains in a later analysis were more clonally expanded and had lower generation probabilities. According to a later analysis, parvovirus B19, influenza, CMV and Epstein-Barr virus appeared linked to several top co-occurrence clusters. A cluster of highly shared sequence variants was judged likely to be a technical artifact of the sequencing pipeline. Presence/absence analyses assumed roughly uniform sequencing depth across donors, an assumption that may not hold. The classifier was reported to diagnose cytomegalovirus status with high specificity and sensitivity in both the original cohort and the validation cohort. Some IMGT-functional V segments, including TRBV6-2 and TRBV6-3, could not be distinguished by the 87-base-pair reads and were therefore excluded. In a later analysis, most CMV-associated TCR beta chains were found to appear HLA-restricted, with HLA associations seemingly driven largely by CMV exposure. In a later analysis, TCR association rates were found to vary across HLA loci, with the most associated TCRs seen for DRB1 alleles and the fewest for HLA-C alleles. HLA typing was unavailable for some donors at each locus, so association tests used only the typed subset. Most TCR sequences were seen in very few donors, while some public TCRs were found in many individuals. Linkage disequilibrium might explain the correlated functional status among segregating V segments, but an unknown experimental factor could not be ruled out. In vitro tests confirmed that a few of the cytomegalovirus-associated TCR beta chains recognize cytomegalovirus antigens. V-gene and J-gene trimming of TCR beta chains was associated with a missense DCLRE1C variant in a later genetic analysis, and the association was replicated in an independent cohort. Broadly in line with IMGT annotations, most TCR beta V segments showed up in productive rearrangements about 87% or about 30% of the time in an earlier analysis of roughly 590 of the donors. For the cohort, immune exposure information was limited to CMV serostatus. Specific HLA alleles were associated with 15,000 to 20,000 TCR beta sequences at a false discovery rate of 0.05 in a later analysis. The study gave a list of some 150 TCR beta chains associated with cytomegalovirus. Some 16 rarely observed V segments, including chromosome 9 orphons, were excluded from the earlier analysis of a few hundred of the donors because counts were too low. A later genetic analysis reported fewer N-insertions in productive TCRs among donors in an Asian-associated ancestry cluster than the approximately 670-donor mean. Assigning TCR associations to individual alleles was difficult when HLA alleles, especially DR and DQ, strongly co-occurred. The authors suggested that the approach could potentially be generalized to other disease states and immunological phenotypes. The cohort was sequenced for TCR beta chains only, and without alpha or paired-chain data the features that could be detected were limited.

V is pared back by 9 bases and J by 0 bases, with 12 bases lying between the germline termini. Its CDR3 holds 14 amino acids, cysteine through phenylalanine. The retained sequence is limited to the CDR3, 42 bases, with the frame set at the first base. Per the germline V gene (reference sequence), MNHEY is the CDR1 and SMNVEV is the CDR2. Library method: the immunoSEQ multiplex PCR assay. The multiplex PCR relied on a mix of 60 forward primers for TCR Vbeta segments and 13 reverse primers for TCR Jbeta segments. Amplification of the CDR3 region of rearranged TCR beta genes was performed with a multiplex PCR assay on genomic DNA. On the Illumina HiSeq System, the amplified TCR beta libraries were sequenced as 87-base-pair reads. The original methods were these. A later analysis counted tens of millions of unique TCR beta chains across the 666 repertoires, and around 12 million of these chains were shared by at least two donors. Raw reads were error-corrected and collapsed into unique sequences by a nearest-neighbor algorithm in which closely related sequences were merged to remove PCR and sequencing errors. V, D and J gene segments were assigned by aligning CDR3 sequences to IMGT reference sequences. For a sequence to be retained, a match of at least six nucleotides to both a V gene segment and a J gene segment was required. A rearrangement counted as productive if the CDR3 had no stop codons and remained in frame with V and J, and every other rearrangement counted as non-productive. Following IMGT convention, CDR3 was defined as the stretch from the second conserved V-encoded cysteine to the conserved J-encoded phenylalanine. In an earlier analysis of more than 550 of the donors, sequences lacking an unambiguous match to a single V gene segment were excluded. An earlier analysis of some 610 of the donors called V segments functional above 56.7% productive rearrangements and segregating when the between-donor standard deviation exceeded 5%. A statistical classification framework was built for diagnosing cytomegalovirus status from the catalog of TCR beta chain sequences. A later analysis assigned V and J genes by comparing TCR nucleotide sequences with IMGT/GENE-DB human TR gene sequences. A later analysis assigned CDR3 sequences and most-parsimonious VDJ recombination scenarios with the TCRdist pipeline. A later analysis defined each TCR beta chain by its CDR3 amino acid sequence plus V-gene family, and excluded reads lacking a unique V-gene family. A later analysis removed 450 to 600 highly shared, low-generation-probability nucleotide sequences to deal with suspected cross-contamination and a sequencing artifact. In a later analysis, a clonal expansion index for each public chain was calculated from normalized within-repertoire ranks of inferred template counts. A later analysis computed generation probabilities with a VDJ recombination model fitted to out-of-frame rearrangements, and checked the results against IGoR. Hypergeometric tests were used in a later analysis to score TCR-TCR, TCR-HLA and TCR-CMV co-occurrence, with a repertoire-size bias correction applied to the TCR pairs. False discovery rates were estimated in a later analysis by permuting HLA or CMV assignments 20 times. In a later analysis, co-occurring TCRs were grouped using DBSCAN, with TCRdist sequence similarity added in when clustering inside HLA-allele-positive subsets. Repertoires with fewer than 30,000 or more than 120,000 public chains, plus five repertoires with anomalous nucleotide sharing, were excluded from co-occurrence clustering. The immuneACCESS repertoire file appears here via TCRdb, limited to in-frame rearrangements. These files lack a portion of the clones; in checked studies, under half of the deficit traces to unresolved V genes, and the cause of the others is not known. V, J and clone size are those of that table, while D and trimming were read from the DNA. The sample's table lists a count of around 100,000 clones. The ten largest clonotypes hold around 6.5% of the sample.

The cohort comprised approximately 700 healthy bone marrow donors. At the time of sampling, every cohort member was nominally healthy, though immune exposures that went unrecorded were likely present. The donor tested CMV seropositive and was one of the 289 seropositive cohort members. Every donor gave a peripheral blood sample, and the peripheral blood mononuclear cells from that sample were used for TCR beta sequencing. Genomic DNA extraction from the blood cell samples was performed with the Qiagen DNeasy Blood Extraction Kit. This clonotype originated in a man aged 35 to 55 in good health and CMV-seropositive. The rearrangement combines TRBV27 with TRBJ2-1, with a tentative D gene TRBD2 over 6 matching bases. The sequenced sample consisted of PBMCs. The nucleotide sequence is given as TGTGCCAGTAAGGACTACTCCTCCTACAATGAGCAGTTCTTC. It is translated as CASKDYSSYNEQFF.